The present T cell receptor (beta chain) was sequenced within a study of cytomegalovirus exposure and HLA in healthy donors. Study context: The study's early data release held about 85 million unique TCRs from HLA-typed donors.

CDR3 length: 18 amino acids. From germline, CDR1 is LGHNA and CDR2 YNFKEQ. The trim removed 0 bases at V and 8 bases at J, leaving 15 bases unmatched. As for this clone: Antigen: not known.

Researchers ran the PCR with 60 Vbeta and 13 Jbeta primers. Using immunoSEQ multiplex PCR, the repertoire was profiled, and TCRdb retains in-frame clones only, with some absent. Of some 150,000 clones in the sample, more than 75% were seen once. General observations from the study: In an earlier analysis, in about 530 donors, most V segments appeared productive either ~87% or ~30% of the time. A later analysis reportedly found fewer N-insertions in an Asian-associated ancestry cluster than the approximately 700-donor mean.

This sequence was found in a man between 18 and 35 years old in good health and CMV-seropositive. Source material: PBMCs. The chain is built from TRBV4-2 and TRBJ2-1, with 8 bases matching TRBD2. The CDR3 region has the DNA TGTGCCAGCAGCCAAGATTTGGCTAGCGGGTCAATTGTCGATGAGCAGTTCTTC. This translates into CASSQDLASGSIVDEQFF.